The clone carrying this T cell receptor beta chain was seen repeatedly, ten times or more. Its matching antigen is unknown. RNA transcripts gave rise to amplified TCR beta CDR3 regions. A set of HTBI primers served as the primers for a first-round RT-PCR of the TCR CDR3. TCRdb reprocessed the multiplex PCR reads with MiXCR, giving one entry per CDR3 protein. The sample consists of some 560,000 distinct CDR3 sequences, roughly 15% of them appearing once. This sample stems from a study of T cells in Graves' hyperthyroidism and ophthalmopathy. Study-level findings and limits: Most thyroid-expanded clonotypes above 0.001 were also found in blood.

J lost 2 bases, V lost 5 bases, and 10 bases had no gene match. This CDR3 has 15 amino acids. Germline CDR1 is SGHRS and CDR2 is YFSETQ. Sequenced: blood. V and J are TRBV5-1 and TRBJ2-7; 7 nucleotides match TRBD1. This clonotype was obtained from a woman aged 40 to 50 with Graves' hyperthyroidism. The CDR3 protein is CASSRSTGPTYEQYF. CDR3 DNA sequence: TGCGCCAGCAGTCGGTCGACAGGGCCTACCTACGAGCAGTACTTC.